The 8 T cell receptor beta chains in this list originate from one sample, sequenced in a study of T cell changes during pregnancy in multiple sclerosis. Only in-frame clones appear in the TCRdb table, and some are missing; sequencing was by immunoSEQ multiplex PCR. Here the sample spans about 58,000 clones, around 93% being singletons. The input for sequencing was CD8+ T cells from peripheral blood mononuclear cells, taken in the second trimester of pregnancy. The source is a female donor with multiple sclerosis, enrolled in a pregnancy study.

This chain connects TRBV7-8 to TRBJ1-5, with unresolved D. CDR3 length: 16 amino acids. Trimming removed 5 bases at V and 4 bases at J, with 18 bases between. The germline CDR1 and CDR2 sequences are SGHVS and FQNEAQ. The DNA of the CDR3 is TGTGCCAGCAGCGTTCTTAGTGTCAATGAGAATCAGCCCCAGCATTTT. Its translation is CASSVLSVNENQPQHF.

The chain is built from TRBV6-5 and TRBJ2-2, with 11 nucleotides matching TRBD1. V shed 2 bases, J shed 4 bases, and the junction held 3 bases outside the gene matches. The CDR3 extends over 16 amino acids. The germline V gene has CDR1 MNHEY and CDR2 SVGAGI. As DNA, the CDR3 is TGTGCCAGCAGTTACCCGGGACAGGGGGGCACCGGGGAGCTGTTTTTT. It codes for CASSYPGQGGTGELFF.

The count of this clone is one. The chain carries TRBV27 and TRBJ2-1; the match to TRBD2 covers 10 bases. Germline-derived CDR1 and CDR2 are MNHEY and SMNVEV (reference sequence). This CDR3 is built from 17 residues. Trimming cost V 1 base and J 0 bases; bases outside gene matches: 3. The CDR3 DNA is TGTGCCAGCAGTTTATTAACTAGCGGGGTCTCCTACAATGAGCAGTTCTTC. It yields the protein CASSLLTSGVSYNEQFF.

This clone was seen a single time. The chain links TRBV2 to TRBJ2-3; 8 positions agree with TRBD1. The germline V gene has CDR1 SNHLY and CDR2 FYNNEI. V lost 10 bases, J lost 3 bases, and 9 bases stayed unmatched. The CDR3 sequence is 14 residues long. The DNA of the CDR3 is TGTGCCACCAGGGACAGGAGATTTACAGATACGCAGTATTTT. This codes for CATRDRRFTDTQYF.

This chain joins TRBV9 and TRBJ2-1; unclear D gene. The CDR3 totals 15 residues. Germline values: CDR1 SGDLS, CDR2 YYNGEE. V lost 0 bases to trimming and J lost 6 bases, with 13 bases between them. As DNA, the CDR3 is TGTGCCAGCAGCGTAGTTATAGTGTCAGGCAATGAGCAGTTCTTC. Its protein is CASSVVIVSGNEQFF.

The V and J genes are TRBV5-1 and TRBJ2-5; TRBD1 might be the D (5 bases). The CDR3 covers 14 residues. V was cut by 2 bases and J by 1 base, with 9 bases left in between. The germline V gene has CDR1 SGHRS and CDR2 YFSETQ. CDR3 in amino acids: CASSFTGIQETQYF. In DNA, the CDR3 is TGCGCCAGCAGCTTCACAGGTATCCAAGAGACCCAGTACTTC.

This sequence joins TRBV6-5 and TRBJ2-2, with 11 bases that match TRBD1. Per germline, CDR1 MNHEY and CDR2 SVGAGI. V dropped 4 bases and J dropped 4; count of bases not matched to a gene: 2. The CDR3 runs 15 residues. CDR3 amino acids: CASSSGTGGTGELFF. The CDR3 coding sequence is TGTGCCAGCAGTTCCGGGACAGGGGGCACCGGGGAGCTGTTTTTT.

This rearrangement joins TRBV27 to TRBJ2-7; a weak D match, TRBD1 (5 bases). In germline, CDR1 is MNHEY, CDR2 SMNVEV (reference sequence). The V end was cut by 3 bases, the J end by 4 bases, with 7 bases between. This CDR3 contains 12 residues. CDR3 DNA: TGTGCCAGCAGTTTTCAGGGTTACGAGCAGTACTTC. Its translation is CASSFQGYEQYF.